A selection of T cell receptor beta chains follows, all from one sample in a study of shared T cell receptors in the human thymus. The assay was immunoSEQ multiplex PCR, and TCRdb's table has in-frame clones only and misses some. The sample holds some 720,000 clones, approximately 90% seen once. The same specimen was also included in a second study, on human thymus T cells.

The sequenced sample was thymocytes. The receptors come from a boy younger than two with a congenital heart defect. CDR3s include the opening cysteine and the closing phenylalanine or tryptophan. D genes are given only for firm matches. Clone size, where shown, is once, few, many, or a class for clones that have expanded.

J gene,D gene,V gene,clone size,CDR3 DNA,CDR3 protein
TRBJ2-1,.,TRBV15,.,TGTGCCACCAGCAGGGGCCATACCTACAATGAGCAGTTCTTC,CATSRGHTYNEQFF
TRBJ1-1,.,TRBV5-4,few,TGTGCCAGCACCTGGGGCCAAACAGGGCCTGGGACTGAAGCTTTCTTT,CASTWGQTGPGTEAFF
TRBJ2-6,TRBD1,TRBV14,.,TGTGCCAGCAGCCTTACCGGGACAGGGGGCTTCGGTGGGGCCAACGTCCTGACTTTC,CASSLTGTGGFGGANVLTF
TRBJ2-1,.,TRBV9,.,TGTGCCAGCAGCGTAGATCGAACGGGAGACAATGAGCAGTTCTTC,CASSVDRTGDNEQFF
TRBJ2-3,TRBD2,TRBV6-5,.,TGTGCCAGCAGTTACTCGAAAGCGGGAGTCGCAGATACGCAGTATTTT,CASSYSKAGVADTQYF
TRBJ2-5,TRBD1,TRBV5-1,.,TGCGCCAGCAGCTTGGGCGCACAGGGGGGTCTAGAGACCCAGTACTTC,CASSLGAQGGLETQYF
TRBJ1-1,.,TRBV7-9,.,TGTGCCAGCAGCTTAGACAGGGATGAGGGTGAAGCTTTCTTT,CASSLDRDEGEAFF
TRBJ2-7,TRBD1,TRBV5-1,once,TGCGCCAGCAGCTTGAGCAGACAGGGCGAGCAGTACTTC,CASSLSRQGEQYF
TRBJ2-3,TRBD2,TRBV4-2,.,TGTGCCAGCAGCCAACTCGGCCTAGCGGACGCAGATACGCAGTATTTT,CASSQLGLADADTQYF
TRBJ2-1,.,TRBV11-2,.,TGTGCCAGCAGCTTAGTCGGCGGATACAATGAGCAGTTCTTC,CASSLVGGYNEQFF
TRBJ2-1,.,TRBV5-1,.,TGCGCCAGCAGCTTCCTCTCCCTCTCTTCGTACAATGAGCAGTTCTTC,CASSFLSLSSYNEQFF
TRBJ2-7,.,TRBV7-9,once,TGTGCCAGCGGCGTCGGGAAGGAGCAGTACTTC,CASGVGKEQYF
TRBJ2-7,.,TRBV4-2,.,TGTGCCAGCAGCCAAGACAGGGTGTCGGACGAGCAGTACTTC,CASSQDRVSDEQYF
TRBJ1-2,.,TRBV4-2,.,TGTGCCAGCAGCCAAGATGAAGGGGCTAACTATGGCTACACCTTC,CASSQDEGANYGYTF
TRBJ1-2,TRBD1,TRBV7-9,.,TGTGCCAGCAGCCCCTCAGGGGGCGCCCCTTCCTATGGCTACACCTTC,CASSPSGGAPSYGYTF
TRBJ2-5,.,TRBV4-3,.,TGCGCCAGCAGCCAAGATCTAGACCACCCCCAAGAGACCCAGTACTTC,CASSQDLDHPQETQYF
TRBJ1-1,.,TRBV21-1,.,TGTGCCAGCAGCGCGACAGGGGGAAACACTGAAGCTTTCTTT,CASSATGGNTEAFF
TRBJ2-7,.,TRBV14,.,TGTGCCAGCAAGCCGGGGTCCACCTTTTCCTACGAGCAGTACTTC,CASKPGSTFSYEQYF
TRBJ2-7,TRBD1,TRBV28,.,TGTGCCAGCAGATTAGGGGGCGGACTTAGGGTTTTGAGTTTCTACGAGCAGTACTTC,CASRLGGGLRVLSFYEQYF
TRBJ1-3,.,TRBV10-2,.,TGCGCCAGCAGTGAGTCTGGCAGGCGCTCTGGAAACACCATATATTTT,CASSESGRRSGNTIYF
TRBJ2-3,.,TRBV27,once,TGTGCCAGCAGTTTTTTCTCTAGCGACCACACAGATACGCAGTATTTT,CASSFFSSDHTDTQYF
TRBJ2-1,TRBD2,TRBV7-7,.,TGTGCTAGCAGCTCGGCTAGCGGGAGGACTACCAGACACAATGAGCAGTTCTTC,CASSSASGRTTRHNEQFF
TRBJ1-1,.,TRBV9,.,TGTGCCAGCAGCGGGTTACAGGGCTGGGGCACTGAAGCTTTCTTT,CASSGLQGWGTEAFF
TRBJ2-1,.,TRBV6-4,.,TGTGCCACCGCACAAACGATCTACAATGAGCAGTTCTTC,CATAQTIYNEQFF
TRBJ2-7,TRBD1,TRBV29-1,.,TGCAGCGTTCAACCGGGACAGCCTTGGGGTGAGCAGTACTTC,CSVQPGQPWGEQYF
TRBJ2-1,.,TRBV4-3,.,TGCGCCAGCAGCCAAGATTGGGGGGAGGTTTACAATGAGCAGTTCTTC,CASSQDWGEVYNEQFF
TRBJ2-7,TRBD1,TRBV6-5,.,TGTGCCAGCAAGGTGGCTACAGGGGCCTACGAGCAGTACTTC,CASKVATGAYEQYF
TRBJ2-5,TRBD1,TRBV6-1,.,TGTGCCAGCAGTGAGAAACAGGGGCCGCAAGAGACCCAGTACTTC,CASSEKQGPQETQYF
TRBJ2-5,.,TRBV10-3,once,TGTGCCATCAGTGAGCTAGGGGCGGTGCGAGAGACCCAGTACTTC,CAISELGAVRETQYF
TRBJ2-7,TRBD1,TRBV7-9,.,TGTGCCAGCAGCTCCTCCCCCCGGGACAGGGTACCTCGAGAGCAGTACTTC,CASSSSPRDRVPREQYF
TRBJ2-7,TRBD2,TRBV10-3,once,TGTGCCATCACCCCGACTAGCGGGGGGTACGAGCAGTACTTC,CAITPTSGGYEQYF
TRBJ1-2,TRBD1,TRBV30,once,TGTGCCTGGAGTGGGCCGGGACAGGCCTATGGCTACACCTTC,CAWSGPGQAYGYTF
TRBJ1-1,.,TRBV28,.,TGTGCCAGCAGTTCCCCCGTTGAGGGGAACACTGAAGCTTTCTTT,CASSSPVEGNTEAFF
TRBJ2-4,.,TRBV30,.,TGTGCCTGGACCCCTCCACACCGGGGGTCGGTGGACAAAAACATTCAGTACTTC,CAWTPPHRGSVDKNIQYF
TRBJ2-1,TRBD2,TRBV7-2,once,TGTGCCAGCAACACAAATAGCGGGAGTAGTATCCATGAGCAGTTCTTC,CASNTNSGSSIHEQFF
TRBJ1-1,.,TRBV7-9,.,TGTGCCAGCAGCTTAAGGCGACTTAATGGCACTGAAGCTTTCTTT,CASSLRRLNGTEAFF
TRBJ2-1,.,TRBV4-3,.,TGCGCCAGCAGCCACCTACAGCTTAGGTCCCTCTCCTACAATGAGCAGTTCTTC,CASSHLQLRSLSYNEQFF
TRBJ1-2,.,TRBV7-2,.,TGTGCCAGCAGCCACCGAAGGGGAATTAACTATGGCTACACCTTC,CASSHRRGINYGYTF
TRBJ2-2,TRBD2,TRBV14,.,TGTGCCAGCAGCCAAGGGACTAGCGGGAACGGTGACGGGGAGCTGTTTTTT,CASSQGTSGNGDGELFF
TRBJ2-7,TRBD2,TRBV7-9,.,TGTGCCAGCAGCCGCCGGACTAGCGGGAGGGATCCCGAGCAGTACTTC,CASSRRTSGRDPEQYF
TRBJ2-3,.,TRBV19,once,TGTGCCAGTAGTACACGTACGGGTCGGGTCACAGATACGCAGTATTTT,CASSTRTGRVTDTQYF
TRBJ2-4,TRBD2,TRBV30,.,TGTGCCTGGAGCCCTACTAGCGGGATAGCCAAAAACATTCAGTACTTC,CAWSPTSGIAKNIQYF
TRBJ2-1,.,TRBV4-1,.,TGCGCCAGCAGCCAAGGGCGGATGCGGGTTGGCTACAATGAGCAGTTCTTC,CASSQGRMRVGYNEQFF
TRBJ1-5,.,TRBV5-8,.,TGTGCCAGCAGCTCGCTTGGGGGGGCGGATCAGCCCCAGCATTTT,CASSSLGGADQPQHF
TRBJ2-5,.,TRBV10-2,.,TGCGCCAGCAGTGAGGGCGGGCCCGGCCTGTTTCGAGAGACCCAGTACTTC,CASSEGGPGLFRETQYF